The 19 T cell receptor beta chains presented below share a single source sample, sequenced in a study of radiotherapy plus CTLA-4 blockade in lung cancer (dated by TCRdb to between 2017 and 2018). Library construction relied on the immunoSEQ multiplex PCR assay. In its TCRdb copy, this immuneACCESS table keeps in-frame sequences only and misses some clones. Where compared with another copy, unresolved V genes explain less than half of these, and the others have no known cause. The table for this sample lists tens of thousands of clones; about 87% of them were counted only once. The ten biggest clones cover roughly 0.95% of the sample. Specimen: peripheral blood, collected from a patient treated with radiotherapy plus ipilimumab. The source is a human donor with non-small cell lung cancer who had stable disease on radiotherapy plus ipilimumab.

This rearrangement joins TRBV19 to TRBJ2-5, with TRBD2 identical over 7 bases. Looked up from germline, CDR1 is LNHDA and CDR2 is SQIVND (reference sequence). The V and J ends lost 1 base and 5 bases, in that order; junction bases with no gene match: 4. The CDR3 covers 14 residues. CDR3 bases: TGTGCCAGTAGTATAGGACTAGCAGGGGAGACCCAGTACTTC. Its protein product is CASSIGLAGETQYF.

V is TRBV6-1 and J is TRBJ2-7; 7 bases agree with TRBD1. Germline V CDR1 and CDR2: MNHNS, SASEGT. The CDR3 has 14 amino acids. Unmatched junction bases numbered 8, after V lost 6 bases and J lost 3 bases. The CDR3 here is CASREQGRIYEQYF. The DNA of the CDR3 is TGTGCCAGCAGGGAACAGGGGCGAATCTACGAGCAGTACTTC.

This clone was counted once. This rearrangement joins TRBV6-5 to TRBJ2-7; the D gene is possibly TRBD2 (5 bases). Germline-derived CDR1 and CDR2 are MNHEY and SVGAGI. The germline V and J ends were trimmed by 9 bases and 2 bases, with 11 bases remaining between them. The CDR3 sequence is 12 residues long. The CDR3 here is CARTTGAYEQYF. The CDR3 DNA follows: TGTGCCAGAACGACCGGGGCCTACGAGCAGTACTTC.

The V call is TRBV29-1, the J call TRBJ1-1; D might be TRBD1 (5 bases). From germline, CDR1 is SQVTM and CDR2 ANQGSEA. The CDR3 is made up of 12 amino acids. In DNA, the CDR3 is TGCAGTTGGGGACTCCGGACCACTGAAGCTTTCTTT. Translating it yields CSWGLRTTEAFF.

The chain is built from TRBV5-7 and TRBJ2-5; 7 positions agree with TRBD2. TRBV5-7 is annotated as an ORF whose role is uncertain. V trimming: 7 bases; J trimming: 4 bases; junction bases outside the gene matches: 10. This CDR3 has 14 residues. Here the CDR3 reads CASLRPGEGETQYF. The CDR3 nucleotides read TGTGCCAGCCTTAGACCGGGGGAGGGAGAGACCCAGTACTTC.

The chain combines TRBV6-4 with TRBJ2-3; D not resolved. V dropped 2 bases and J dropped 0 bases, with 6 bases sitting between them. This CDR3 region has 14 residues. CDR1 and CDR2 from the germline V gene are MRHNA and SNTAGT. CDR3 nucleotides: TGTGCCAGCAGTGACAAGGACAGCACAGATACGCAGTATTTT. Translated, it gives CASSDKDSTDTQYF.

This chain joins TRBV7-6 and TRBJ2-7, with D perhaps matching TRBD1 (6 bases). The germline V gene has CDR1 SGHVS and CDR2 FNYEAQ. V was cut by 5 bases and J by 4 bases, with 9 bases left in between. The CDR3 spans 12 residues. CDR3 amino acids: CASSRQGYEQYF. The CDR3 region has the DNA TGTGCCAGCAGCCGTCAGGGGTACGAGCAGTACTTC.

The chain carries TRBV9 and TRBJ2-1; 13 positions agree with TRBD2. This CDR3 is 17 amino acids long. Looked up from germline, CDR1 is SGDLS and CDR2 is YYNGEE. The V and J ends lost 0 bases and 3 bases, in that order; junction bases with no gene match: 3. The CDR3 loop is CASSVGLAGGFYNEQFF. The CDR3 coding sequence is TGTGCCAGCAGCGTAGGACTAGCGGGGGGATTCTACAATGAGCAGTTCTTC. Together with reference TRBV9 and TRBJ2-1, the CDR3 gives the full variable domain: DSGVTQTPKHLITATGQRVTLRCSPRSGDLSVYWYQQSLDQGLQFLIQYYNGEERAKGNILERFSAQQFPDLHSELNLSSLELGDSALYFCASSVGLAGGFYNEQFFGPGTRLTVL.

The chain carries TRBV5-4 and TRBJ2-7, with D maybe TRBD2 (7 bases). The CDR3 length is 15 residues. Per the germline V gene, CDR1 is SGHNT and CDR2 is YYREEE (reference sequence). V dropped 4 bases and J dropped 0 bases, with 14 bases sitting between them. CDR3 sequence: CASSGRGTVSYEQYF. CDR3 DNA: TGTGCCAGCAGCGGGAGGGGGACTGTCTCCTACGAGCAGTACTTC.

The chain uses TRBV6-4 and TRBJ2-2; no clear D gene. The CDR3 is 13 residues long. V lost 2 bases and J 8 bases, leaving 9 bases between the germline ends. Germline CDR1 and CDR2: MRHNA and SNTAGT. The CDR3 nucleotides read TGTGCCAGCAGTGACAGGGCTAATGGGGAGCTGTTTTTT. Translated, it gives CASSDRANGELFF.

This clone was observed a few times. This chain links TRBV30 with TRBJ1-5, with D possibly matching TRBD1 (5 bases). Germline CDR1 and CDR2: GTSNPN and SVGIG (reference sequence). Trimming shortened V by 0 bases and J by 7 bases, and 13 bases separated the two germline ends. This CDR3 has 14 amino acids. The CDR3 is CAWSVGRARQPQHF. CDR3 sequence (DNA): TGTGCCTGGAGTGTAGGCAGGGCAAGACAGCCCCAGCATTTT. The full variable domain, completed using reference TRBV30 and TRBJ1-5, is SQTIHQWPATLVQPVGSPLSLECTVEGTSNPNLYWYRQAAGRGLQLLFYSVGIGQISSEVPQNLSASRPQDRQFILSSKKLLLSDSGFYLCAWSVGRARQPQHFGDGTRLSIL.

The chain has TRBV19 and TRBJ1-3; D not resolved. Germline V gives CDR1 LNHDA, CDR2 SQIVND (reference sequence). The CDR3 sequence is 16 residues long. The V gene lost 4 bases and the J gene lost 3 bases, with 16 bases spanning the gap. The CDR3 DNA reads TGTGCCAGTAGTACCCCAGGAGCGGCGAGTGGAAACACCATATATTTT. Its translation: CASSTPGAASGNTIYF.

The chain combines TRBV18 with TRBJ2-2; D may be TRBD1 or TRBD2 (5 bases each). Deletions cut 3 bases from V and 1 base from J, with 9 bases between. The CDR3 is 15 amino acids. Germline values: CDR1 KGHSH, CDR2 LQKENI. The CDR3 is CASSPPGRNTGELFF. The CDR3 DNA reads TGTGCCAGCTCACCCCCGGGACGGAACACCGGGGAGCTGTTTTTT.

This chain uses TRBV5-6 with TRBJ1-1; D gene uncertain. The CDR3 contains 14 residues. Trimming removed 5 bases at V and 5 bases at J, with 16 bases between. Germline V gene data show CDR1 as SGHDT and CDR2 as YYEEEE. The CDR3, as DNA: TGTGCCAGCAGGGCTGGTGGACGTAGGACTGAAGCTTTCTTT. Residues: CASRAGGRRTEAFF.

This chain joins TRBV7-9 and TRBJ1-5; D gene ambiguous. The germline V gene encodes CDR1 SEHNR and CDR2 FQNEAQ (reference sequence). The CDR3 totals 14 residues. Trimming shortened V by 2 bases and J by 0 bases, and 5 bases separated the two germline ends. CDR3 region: CASSLLDSNQPQHF. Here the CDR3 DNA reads TGTGCCAGCAGCTTACTCGATAGCAATCAGCCCCAGCATTTT.

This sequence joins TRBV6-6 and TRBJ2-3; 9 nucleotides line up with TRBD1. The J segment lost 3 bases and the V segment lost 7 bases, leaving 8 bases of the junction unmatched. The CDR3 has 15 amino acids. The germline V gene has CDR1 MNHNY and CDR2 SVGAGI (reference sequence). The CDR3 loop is CASTYRGQGTDTQYF. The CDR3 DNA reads TGTGCCAGCACCTACAGGGGACAGGGAACAGATACGCAGTATTTT.

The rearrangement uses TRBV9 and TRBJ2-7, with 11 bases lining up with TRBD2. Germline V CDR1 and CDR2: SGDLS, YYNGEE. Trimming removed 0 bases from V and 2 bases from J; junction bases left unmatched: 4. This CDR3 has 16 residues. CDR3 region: CASSVGTSGPPYEQYF. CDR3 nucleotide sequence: TGTGCCAGCAGCGTAGGGACTAGCGGGCCCCCCTACGAGCAGTACTTC.

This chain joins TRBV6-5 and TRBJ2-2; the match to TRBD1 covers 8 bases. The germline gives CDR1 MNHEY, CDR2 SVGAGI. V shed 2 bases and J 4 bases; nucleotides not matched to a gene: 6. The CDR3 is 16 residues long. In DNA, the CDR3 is TGTGCCAGCAGTTACGCGGCAGGGGGCGGCACCGGGGAGCTGTTTTTT. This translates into CASSYAAGGGTGELFF.

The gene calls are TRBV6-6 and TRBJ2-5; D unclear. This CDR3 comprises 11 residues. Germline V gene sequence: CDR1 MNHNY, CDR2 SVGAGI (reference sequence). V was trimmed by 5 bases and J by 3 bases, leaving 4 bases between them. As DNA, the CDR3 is TGTGCCAGCAGTCCAAAAGAGACCCAGTACTTC. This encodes CASSPKETQYF.